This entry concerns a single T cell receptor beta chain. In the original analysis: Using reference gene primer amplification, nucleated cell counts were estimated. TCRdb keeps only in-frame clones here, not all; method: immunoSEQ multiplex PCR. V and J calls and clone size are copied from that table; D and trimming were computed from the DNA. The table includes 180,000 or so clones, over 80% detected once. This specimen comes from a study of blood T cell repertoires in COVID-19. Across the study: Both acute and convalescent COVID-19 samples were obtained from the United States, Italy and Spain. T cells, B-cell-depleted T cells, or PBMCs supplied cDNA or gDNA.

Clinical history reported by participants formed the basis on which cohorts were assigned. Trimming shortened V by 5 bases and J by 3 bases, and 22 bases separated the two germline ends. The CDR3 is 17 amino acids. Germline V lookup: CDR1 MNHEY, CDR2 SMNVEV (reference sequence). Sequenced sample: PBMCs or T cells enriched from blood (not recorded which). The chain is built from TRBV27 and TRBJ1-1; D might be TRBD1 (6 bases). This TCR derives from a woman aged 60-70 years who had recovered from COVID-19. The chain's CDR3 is CASSPPRWGGADTEAFF. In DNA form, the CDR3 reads TGTGCCAGCAGTCCCCCCCGGTGGGGGGGCGCTGACACTGAAGCTTTCTTT.